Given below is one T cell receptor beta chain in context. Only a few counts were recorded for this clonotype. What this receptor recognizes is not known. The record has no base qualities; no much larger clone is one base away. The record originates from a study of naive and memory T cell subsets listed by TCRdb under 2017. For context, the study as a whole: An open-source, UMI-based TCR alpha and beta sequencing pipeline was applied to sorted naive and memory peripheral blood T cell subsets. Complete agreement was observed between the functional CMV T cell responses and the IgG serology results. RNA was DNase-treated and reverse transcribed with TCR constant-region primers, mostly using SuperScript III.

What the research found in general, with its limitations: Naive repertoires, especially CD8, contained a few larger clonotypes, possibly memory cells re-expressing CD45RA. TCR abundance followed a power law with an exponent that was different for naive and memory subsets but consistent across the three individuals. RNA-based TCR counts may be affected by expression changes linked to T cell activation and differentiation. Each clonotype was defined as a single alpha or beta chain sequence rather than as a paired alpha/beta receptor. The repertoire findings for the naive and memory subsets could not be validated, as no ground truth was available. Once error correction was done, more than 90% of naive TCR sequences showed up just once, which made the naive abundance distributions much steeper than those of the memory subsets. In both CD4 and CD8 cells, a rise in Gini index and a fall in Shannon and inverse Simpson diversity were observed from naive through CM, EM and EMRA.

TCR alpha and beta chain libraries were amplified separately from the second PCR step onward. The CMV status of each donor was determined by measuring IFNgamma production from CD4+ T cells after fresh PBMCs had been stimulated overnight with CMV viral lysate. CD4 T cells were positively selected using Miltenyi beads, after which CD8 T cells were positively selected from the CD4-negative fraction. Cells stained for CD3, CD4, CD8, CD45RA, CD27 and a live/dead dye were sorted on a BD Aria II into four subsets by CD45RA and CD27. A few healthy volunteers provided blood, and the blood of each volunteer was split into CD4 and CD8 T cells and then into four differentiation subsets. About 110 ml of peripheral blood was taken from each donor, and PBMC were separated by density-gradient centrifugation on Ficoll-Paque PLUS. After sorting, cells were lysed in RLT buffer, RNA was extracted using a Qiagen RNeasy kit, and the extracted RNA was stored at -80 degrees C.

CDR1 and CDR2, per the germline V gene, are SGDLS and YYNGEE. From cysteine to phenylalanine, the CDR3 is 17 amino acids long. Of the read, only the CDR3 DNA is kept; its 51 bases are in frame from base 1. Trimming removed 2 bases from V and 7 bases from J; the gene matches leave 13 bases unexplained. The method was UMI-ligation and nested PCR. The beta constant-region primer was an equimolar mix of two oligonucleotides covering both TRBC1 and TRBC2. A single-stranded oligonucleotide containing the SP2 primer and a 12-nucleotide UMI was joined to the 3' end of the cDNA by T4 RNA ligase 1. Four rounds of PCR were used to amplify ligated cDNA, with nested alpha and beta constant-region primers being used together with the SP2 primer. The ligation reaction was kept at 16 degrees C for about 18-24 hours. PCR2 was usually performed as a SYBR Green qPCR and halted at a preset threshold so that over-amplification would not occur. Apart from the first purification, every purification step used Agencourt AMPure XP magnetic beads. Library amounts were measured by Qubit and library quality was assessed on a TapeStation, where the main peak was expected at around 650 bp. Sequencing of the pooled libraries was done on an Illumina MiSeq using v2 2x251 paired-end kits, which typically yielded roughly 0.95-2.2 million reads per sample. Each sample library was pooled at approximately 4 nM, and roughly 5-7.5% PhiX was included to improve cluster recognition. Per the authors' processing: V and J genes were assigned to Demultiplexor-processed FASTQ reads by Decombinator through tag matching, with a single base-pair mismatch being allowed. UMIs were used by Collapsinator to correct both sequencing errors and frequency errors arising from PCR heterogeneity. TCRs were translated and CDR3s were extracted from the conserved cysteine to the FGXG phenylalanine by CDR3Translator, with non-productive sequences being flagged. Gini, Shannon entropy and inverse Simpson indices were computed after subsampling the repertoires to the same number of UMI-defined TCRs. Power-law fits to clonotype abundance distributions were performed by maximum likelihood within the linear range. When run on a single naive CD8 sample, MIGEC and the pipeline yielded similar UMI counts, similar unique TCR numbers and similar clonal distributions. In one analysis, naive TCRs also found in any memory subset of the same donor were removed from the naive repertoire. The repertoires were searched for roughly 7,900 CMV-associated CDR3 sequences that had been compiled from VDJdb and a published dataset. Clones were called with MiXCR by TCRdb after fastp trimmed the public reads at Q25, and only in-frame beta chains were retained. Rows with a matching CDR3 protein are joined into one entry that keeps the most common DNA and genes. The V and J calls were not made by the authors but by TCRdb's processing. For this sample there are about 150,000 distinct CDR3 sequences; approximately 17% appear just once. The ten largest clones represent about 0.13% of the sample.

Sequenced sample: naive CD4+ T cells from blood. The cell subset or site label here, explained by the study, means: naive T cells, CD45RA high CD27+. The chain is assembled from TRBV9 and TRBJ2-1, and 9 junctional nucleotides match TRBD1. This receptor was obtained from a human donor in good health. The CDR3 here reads CASSVILGTGSQNEQFF. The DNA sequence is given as TGTGCCAGCAGCGTTATACTCGGGACAGGGTCCCAGAATGAGCAGTTCTTC.